A selection of T cell receptor beta chains follows, all from one sample in a study of T cells expressing NK-cell markers. TCRdb re-called the 5' RACE reads, yielding one record per CDR3 amino acid sequence without DNA. The sample is made up of approximately 550,000 distinct CDR3 sequences, and the top ten hold 3.5% to 4.5% of it. What was sequenced was blood T cells: a sorted CD56 or NKG2C T cell subset, CD4+ or CD8+ T cells, or bulk PBMC T cells (not recorded which). The receptor set was obtained from a man between 18 and 29 years old in good health. Both conserved end residues are part of each CDR3.

>TRBV10-3|TRBJ1-1
CAIRSHLNTEAFF
>TRBV7-2|TRBJ2-1
CASSLNSRMYEQFF
>TRBV12-3/TRBV12-4|TRBJ2-1
CASSLGRELEQFF
>TRBV4-1|TRBJ2-1
CASSQATGQGQNEQFF
>TRBV4-1|TRBJ1-5
CASSHPLKGSHSNQPQHF
>TRBV29-1|TRBJ2-2
CSVALRARDTGELFF
>TRBV27|TRBJ1-4
CASSKLGGEKLFF
>TRBV20-1|TRBJ2-3
CSASRPPGMSTDTQYF
>TRBV7-8|TRBJ1-2
CASSFGGRSPYGYTF
>TRBV12-3/TRBV12-4|TRBJ2-1
CASGKSGRGVNEQFF
>TRBV2|TRBJ2-7
CASSFTGASYEQYF
>TRBV6-2/TRBV6-3|TRBJ1-1
CASSAPTVMNTEAFF
>TRBV6-5|TRBJ2-4
CASSPLVPGKNIQYF
>TRBV7-6|TRBJ2-3
CASSLGSGTLDTQYF
>TRBV11-2|TRBJ1-1
CASSPAYFEGAEAFF
>TRBV6-2/TRBV6-3|TRBJ1-5
CASSPGPYSNQPQHF
>TRBV5-6|TRBJ2-7
CASSLETGRAYEQYF